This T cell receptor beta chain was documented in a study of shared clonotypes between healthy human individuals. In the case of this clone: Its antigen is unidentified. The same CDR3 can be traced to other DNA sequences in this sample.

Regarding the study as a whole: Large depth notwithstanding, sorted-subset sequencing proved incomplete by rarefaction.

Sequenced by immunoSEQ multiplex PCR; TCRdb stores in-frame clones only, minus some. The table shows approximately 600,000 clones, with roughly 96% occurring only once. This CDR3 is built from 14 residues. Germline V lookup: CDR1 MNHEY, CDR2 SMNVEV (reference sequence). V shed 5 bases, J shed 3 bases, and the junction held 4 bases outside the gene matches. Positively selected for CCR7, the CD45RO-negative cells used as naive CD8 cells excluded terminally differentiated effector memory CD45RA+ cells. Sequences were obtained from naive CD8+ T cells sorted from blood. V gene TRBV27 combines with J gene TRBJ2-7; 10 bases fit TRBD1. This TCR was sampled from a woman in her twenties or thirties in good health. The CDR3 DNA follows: TGTGCCAGCAGTGCCGGGACAGGGGTCTACGAGCAGTACTTC. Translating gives CASSAGTGVYEQYF.